Listed below are T cell receptor beta chains from one sample, sequenced in a study of neoadjuvant nivolumab and ipilimumab in lung cancer. Produced via immunoSEQ multiplex PCR; TCRdb's table is partial and in-frame only. Counted here are 7,000 to 9,000 clones, more than 80% occurring once; the ten biggest clones make up 5.5% to 8%. The material sequenced was tumor tissue, taken after neoadjuvant nivolumab, alone or with ipilimumab, at or shortly before surgery. These receptors were collected from an adult with non-small cell lung cancer. Each CDR3 is given with its conserved first and last residue. The D gene is left open where the match is weak. Rows may omit the clone size; those that give it use once, few, many or a size class.

size,length,D,J,V,CDR3,DNA
NA,14,TRBD1,TRBJ1-5,TRBV29-1,CSVATGISNQPQHF,TGCAGCGTGGCGACAGGGATCAGCAATCAGCCCCAGCATTTT
NA,17,NA,TRBJ2-7,TRBV13,CASSYLARRSYSYEQYF,TGTGCCAGCAGCTATTTGGCCCGGAGGTCATACAGCTACGAGCAGTACTTC
few,16,NA,TRBJ2-3,TRBV19,CASSIYGAGASDTQYF,TGTGCCAGTAGTATTTACGGGGCAGGGGCATCAGATACGCAGTATTTT
NA,15,NA,TRBJ1-5,TRBV6-1,CASRIGGTGNQPQHF,TGTGCCAGCAGGATCGGGGGGACGGGCAATCAGCCCCAGCATTTT
NA,14,NA,TRBJ2-4,TRBV6-1,CASSGQQGWNIQYF,TGTGCCAGCAGTGGTCAACAGGGTTGGAACATTCAGTACTTC
NA,17,TRBD2,TRBJ2-5,TRBV18,CASSPPGLAGGQETQYF,TGTGCCAGCTCACCACCGGGACTAGCGGGGGGGCAAGAGACCCAGTACTTC
NA,16,NA,TRBJ1-1,TRBV5-4,CASRGDPGTDNTEAFF,TGTGCCAGCAGGGGTGATCCGGGGACGGATAACACTGAAGCTTTCTTT
NA,16,TRBD2,TRBJ2-7,TRBV27,CASRPRVAGVTYEQYF,TGTGCCAGCAGACCCCGAGTAGCGGGGGTGACCTACGAGCAGTACTTC
NA,14,TRBD1,TRBJ2-7,TRBV5-1,CASSPGQGGYEQYF,TGCGCCAGCAGCCCCGGACAGGGGGGCTACGAGCAGTACTTC
NA,16,NA,TRBJ2-7,TRBV5-5,CASTVVGPRLQYEQYF,TGTGCCAGCACCGTGGTGGGACCGAGACTCCAATACGAGCAGTACTTC
once,13,NA,TRBJ1-1,TRBV11-2,CASSQSLGREAFF,TGTGCCAGCAGTCAGAGTCTGGGCAGAGAAGCTTTCTTT
once,14,NA,TRBJ1-3,TRBV7-9,CASRFQGPGNTIYF,TGTGCCAGCAGGTTTCAGGGGCCTGGAAACACCATATATTTT
NA,14,TRBD1,TRBJ1-2,TRBV18,CASSPPEGARGYTF,TGTGCCAGCTCACCACCGGAGGGGGCGCGGGGCTACACCTTC
NA,21,NA,TRBJ1-1,TRBV4-1,CASILKKGLGYLEGWVSEAFF,TGCGCCAGCATCCTTAAAAAGGGGCTAGGCTATCTAGAAGGGTGGGTAAGTGAAGCTTTCTTT
NA,12,NA,TRBJ2-7,TRBV30,CAWSIGDYEQYF,TGTGCCTGGAGTATCGGGGACTACGAGCAGTACTTC
once,16,TRBD1,TRBJ1-2,TRBV10-3,CAVSRGQGPASYGYTF,TGTGCCGTAAGCAGAGGACAGGGGCCGGCATCTTATGGCTACACCTTC
NA,17,TRBD1,TRBJ1-5,TRBV5-1,CASSLAPQGNNNQPQHF,TGCGCCAGCAGCTTGGCCCCACAGGGGAACAACAATCAGCCCCAGCATTTT
once,11,NA,TRBJ2-1,TRBV20-1,CSAEKLNEQFF,TGCAGTGCCGAGAAGTTAAATGAGCAGTTCTTC
NA,19,NA,TRBJ1-2,TRBV19,CASSIRVGAQGATNYGYTF,TGTGCCAGTAGTATAAGGGTTGGAGCACAGGGCGCTACTAACTATGGCTACACCTTC
NA,15,NA,TRBJ2-7,TRBV5-5,CASSGRVAGSHEQYF,TGTGCCAGCAGCGGCCGGGTCGCGGGGAGCCACGAGCAGTACTTC
NA,12,NA,TRBJ2-7,TRBV5-1,CASSPGSYEQYF,TGCGCCAGCAGCCCCGGGTCCTACGAGCAGTACTTC
NA,14,TRBD1,TRBJ1-5,TRBV19,CASTMDRVNQPQHF,TGTGCCAGTACCATGGACAGGGTAAATCAGCCCCAGCATTTT
NA,17,NA,TRBJ1-2,TRBV4-2,CASSQAFGTRNSYGYTF,TGTGCCAGCAGCCAAGCCTTCGGGACTAGGAACTCCTATGGCTACACCTTC
NA,13,NA,TRBJ1-3,TRBV29-1,CSVESAGGNTIYF,TGCAGCGTTGAGTCAGCGGGTGGAAACACCATATATTTT
NA,14,TRBD2,TRBJ2-3,TRBV2,CASSPGLGGTAQYF,TGTGCCAGCAGCCCCGGACTAGGAGGTACCGCGCAGTATTTT
NA,15,NA,TRBJ1-2,TRBV6-1,CASIRDSTFPYGYTF,TGTGCCAGCATAAGGGACTCCACCTTCCCCTATGGCTACACCTTC
NA,12,NA,TRBJ1-1,TRBV2,CASSVRDTEAFF,TGTGCCAGCAGTGTACGGGACACTGAAGCTTTCTTT
NA,14,NA,TRBJ2-7,TRBV7-2,CASSSRPTAGGQYF,TGTGCCAGCAGCTCCCGACCAACCGCCGGGGGGCAGTACTTC
NA,15,NA,TRBJ2-5,TRBV7-9,CASIGGRGLGETQYF,TGTGCCAGCATAGGGGGACGGGGGCTCGGTGAGACCCAGTACTTC